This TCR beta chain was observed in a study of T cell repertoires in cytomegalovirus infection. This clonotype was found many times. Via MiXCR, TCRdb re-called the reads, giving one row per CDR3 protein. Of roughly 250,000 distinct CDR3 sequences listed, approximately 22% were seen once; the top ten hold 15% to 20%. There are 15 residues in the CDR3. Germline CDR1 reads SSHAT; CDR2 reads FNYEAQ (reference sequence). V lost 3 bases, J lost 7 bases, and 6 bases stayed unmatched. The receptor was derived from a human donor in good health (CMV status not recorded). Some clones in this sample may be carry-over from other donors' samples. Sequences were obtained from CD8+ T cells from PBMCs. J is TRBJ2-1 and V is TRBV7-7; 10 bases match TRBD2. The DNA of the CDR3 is TGTGCCAGCAGCTTTAAGCGGGGGGGCTTTAATGAGCAGTTCTTC. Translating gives CASSFKRGGFNEQFF.